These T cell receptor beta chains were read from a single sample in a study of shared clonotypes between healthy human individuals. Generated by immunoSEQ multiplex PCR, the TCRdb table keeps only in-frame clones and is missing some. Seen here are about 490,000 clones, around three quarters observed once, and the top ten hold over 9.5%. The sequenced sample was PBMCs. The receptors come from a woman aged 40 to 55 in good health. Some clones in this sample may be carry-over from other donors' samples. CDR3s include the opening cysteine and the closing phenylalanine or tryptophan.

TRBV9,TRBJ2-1,CASGPAGQGGEQFF
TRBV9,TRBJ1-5,CASSSGGGGNQPQHF
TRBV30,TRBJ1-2,CAWQEDRDGTYGYTF
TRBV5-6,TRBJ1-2,CASSTGQAVLYGYTF
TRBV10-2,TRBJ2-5,CASSDTGLAEETQYF
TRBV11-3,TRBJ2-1,CASSPGAGAGGLINEQFF
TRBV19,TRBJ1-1,CASSISGSKAFF
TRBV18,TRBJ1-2,CASSGGQGADHYTF
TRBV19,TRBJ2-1,CASSIGAGGPFAYNEQFF
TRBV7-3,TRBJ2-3,CASSLTSIEAQYF
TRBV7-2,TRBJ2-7,CASSLGVGGFGEQYF
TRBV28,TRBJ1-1,CASSLGQMWTEAFF
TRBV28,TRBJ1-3,CASTVTGVDTIYF
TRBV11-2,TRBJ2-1,CASSLGLAGGGYNEQFF
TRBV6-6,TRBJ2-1,CASSYSRYNEQFF
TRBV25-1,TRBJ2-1,CASSAPGVPYNEQFF
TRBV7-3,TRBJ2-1,CASSWTSANYNEQFF
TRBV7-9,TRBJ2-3,CASSFRVDTQYF
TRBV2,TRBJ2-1,CASSTGRIQEQFF
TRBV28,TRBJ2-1,CASSYPGLTNEQFF
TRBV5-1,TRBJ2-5,CASTFGTALEETQYF
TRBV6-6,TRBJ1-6,CASNLGQINSPLHF
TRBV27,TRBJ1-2,CASSLGPNYGYTF
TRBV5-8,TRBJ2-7,CASSPPWGEQYF
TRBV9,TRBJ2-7,CASSATGSAGVEQYF
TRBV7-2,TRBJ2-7,CASSLERGSREQYF
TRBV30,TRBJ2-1,CAWSRSIAYNEQFF
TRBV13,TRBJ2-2,CASSLRDRGPFGELFF
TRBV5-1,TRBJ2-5,CASSLADGRGTQYF
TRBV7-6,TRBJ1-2,CASSLGQGHGYTF
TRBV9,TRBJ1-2,CVSTPGTRYGYTF
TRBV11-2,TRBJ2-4,CASSLEPYSFGGIQYF
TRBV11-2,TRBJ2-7,CASSLGGGGYEQYF
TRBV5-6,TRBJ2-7,CASSIPGQGAIGQYF
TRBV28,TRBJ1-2,CASSQPPGVGGYTF
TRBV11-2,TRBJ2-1,CASSRVSSSGNEQFF
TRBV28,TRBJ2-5,CASSLRRVRETQYF
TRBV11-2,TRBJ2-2,CASSALAVANTGELFF
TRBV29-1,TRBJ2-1,CSVGLTGGNEQFF
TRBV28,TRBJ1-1,CASSGDREAFF
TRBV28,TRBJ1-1,CASLDQGTEAFF